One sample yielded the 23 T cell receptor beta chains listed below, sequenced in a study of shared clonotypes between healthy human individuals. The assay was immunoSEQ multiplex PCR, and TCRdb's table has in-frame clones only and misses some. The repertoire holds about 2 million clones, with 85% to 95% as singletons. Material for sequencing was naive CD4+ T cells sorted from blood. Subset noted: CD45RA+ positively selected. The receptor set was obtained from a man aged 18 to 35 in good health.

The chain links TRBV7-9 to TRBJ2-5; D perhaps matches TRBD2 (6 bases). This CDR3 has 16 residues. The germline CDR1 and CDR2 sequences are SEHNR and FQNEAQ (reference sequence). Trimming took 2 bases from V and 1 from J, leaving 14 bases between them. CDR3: CASSLSGGRGQETQYF. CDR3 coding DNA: TGTGCCAGCAGCTTATCGGGTGGGCGGGGCCAAGAGACCCAGTACTTC.

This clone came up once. CDR3 amino acids: CASSYPEGATGELFF. In DNA, the CDR3 is TGCGCCAGCAGCTATCCGGAAGGAGCGACCGGGGAGCTGTTTTTT. The genes are TRBV5-1 and TRBJ2-2; D remains ambiguous. This CDR3 contains 15 residues. Germline V gives CDR1 SGHRS, CDR2 YFSETQ. The V end was cut by 3 bases, the J end by 5 bases, with 14 bases between. Variable domain in full (rest from reference TRBV5-1 and TRBJ2-2): KAGVTQTPRYLIKTRGQQVTLSCSPISGHRSVSWYQQTPGQGLQFLFEYFSETQRNKGNFPGRFSGRQFSNSRSEMNVSTLELGDSALYLCASSYPEGATGELFFGEGSRLTVL.

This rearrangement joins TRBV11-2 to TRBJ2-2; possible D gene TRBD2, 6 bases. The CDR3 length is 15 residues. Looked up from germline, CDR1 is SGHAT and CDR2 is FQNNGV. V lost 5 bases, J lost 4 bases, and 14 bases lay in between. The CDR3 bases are TGTGCCAGCAGCCGTGGGCCGCGGGGCACCGGGGAGCTGTTTTTT. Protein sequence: CASSRGPRGTGELFF.

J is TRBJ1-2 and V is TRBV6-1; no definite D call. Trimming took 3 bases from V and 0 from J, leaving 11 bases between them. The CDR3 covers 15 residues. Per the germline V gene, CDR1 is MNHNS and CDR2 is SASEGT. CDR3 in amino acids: CASSDLGIANYGYTF. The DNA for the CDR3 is TGTGCCAGCAGTGATTTGGGCATCGCTAACTATGGCTACACCTTC.

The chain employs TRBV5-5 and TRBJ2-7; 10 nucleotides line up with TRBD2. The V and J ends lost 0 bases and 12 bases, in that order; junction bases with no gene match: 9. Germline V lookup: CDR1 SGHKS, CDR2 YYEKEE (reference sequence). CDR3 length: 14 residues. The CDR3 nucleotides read TGTGCCAGCAGCTTGGCCCGGCTAGCGGGGGTCCCGTACTTC. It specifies CASSLARLAGVPYF.

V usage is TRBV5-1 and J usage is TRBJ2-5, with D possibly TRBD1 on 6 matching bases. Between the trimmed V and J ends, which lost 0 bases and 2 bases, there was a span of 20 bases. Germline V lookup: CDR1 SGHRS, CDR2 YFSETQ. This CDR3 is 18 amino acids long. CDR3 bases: TGCGCCAGCAGCTTGGAGGGGTTGACAGGTGGGGCGCAAGAGACCCAGTACTTC. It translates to CASSLEGLTGGAQETQYF.

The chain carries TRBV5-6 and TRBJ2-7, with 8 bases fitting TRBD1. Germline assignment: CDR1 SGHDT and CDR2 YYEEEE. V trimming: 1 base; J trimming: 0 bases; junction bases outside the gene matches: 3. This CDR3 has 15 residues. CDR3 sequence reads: CASSLRDRFSYEQYF. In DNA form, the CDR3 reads TGTGCCAGCAGCTTGCGGGACAGGTTCTCCTACGAGCAGTACTTC.

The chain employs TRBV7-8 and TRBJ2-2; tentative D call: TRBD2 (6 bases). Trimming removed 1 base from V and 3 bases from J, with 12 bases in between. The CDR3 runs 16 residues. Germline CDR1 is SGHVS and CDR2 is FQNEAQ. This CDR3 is CASSLEGRGYTGELFF. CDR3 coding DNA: TGTGCCAGCAGCTTAGAGGGGCGGGGTTACACCGGGGAGCTGTTTTTT.

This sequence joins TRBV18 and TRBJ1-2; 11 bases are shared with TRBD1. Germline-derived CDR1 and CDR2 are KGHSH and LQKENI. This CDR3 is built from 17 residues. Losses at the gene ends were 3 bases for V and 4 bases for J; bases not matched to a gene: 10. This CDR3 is CASSPGQGARAVYGYTF. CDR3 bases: TGTGCCAGCTCACCCGGACAGGGGGCCCGGGCGGTCTATGGCTACACCTTC.

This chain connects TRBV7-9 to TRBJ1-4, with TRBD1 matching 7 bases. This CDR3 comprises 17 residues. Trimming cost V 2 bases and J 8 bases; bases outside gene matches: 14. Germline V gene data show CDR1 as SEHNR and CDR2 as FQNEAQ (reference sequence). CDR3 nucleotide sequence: TGTGCCAGCAGCTTAAAGGCCGCGACAGGGACGGGGGAAAAACTGTTTTTT. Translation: CASSLKAATGTGEKLFF.

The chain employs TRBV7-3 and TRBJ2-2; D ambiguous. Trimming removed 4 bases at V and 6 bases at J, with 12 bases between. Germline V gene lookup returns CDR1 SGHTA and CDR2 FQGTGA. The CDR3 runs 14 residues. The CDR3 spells CASSSPDYPGELFF. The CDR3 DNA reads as TGTGCCAGCAGCTCCCCGGATTACCCCGGGGAGCTGTTTTTT.

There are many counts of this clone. The CDR3 reads CASSQAGLTGELFF. CDR3 DNA: TGCGCCAGCAGCCAAGCAGGGCTCACCGGGGAGCTGTTTTTT. This rearrangement joins TRBV4-3 to TRBJ2-2; TRBD1 is a possible D gene (5 bases). Trimming removed 1 base at V and 4 bases at J, with 7 bases between. CDR3 size: 14 residues. Germline values: CDR1 LGHNA, CDR2 YSLEER.

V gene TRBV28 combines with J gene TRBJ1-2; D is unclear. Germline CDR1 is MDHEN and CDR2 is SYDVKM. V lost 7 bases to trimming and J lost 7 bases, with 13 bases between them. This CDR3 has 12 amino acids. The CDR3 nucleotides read TGTGCCAGCATGGGCCTGGAGTCTGGCTACACCTTC. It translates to CASMGLESGYTF.

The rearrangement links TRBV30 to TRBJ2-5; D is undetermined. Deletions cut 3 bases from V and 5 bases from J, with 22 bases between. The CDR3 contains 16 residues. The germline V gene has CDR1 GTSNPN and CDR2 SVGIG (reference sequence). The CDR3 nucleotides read TGTGCCTGGAGCCCCCGCCGGGCCCCGCTTGGGGAGACCCAGTACTTC. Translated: CAWSPRRAPLGETQYF.

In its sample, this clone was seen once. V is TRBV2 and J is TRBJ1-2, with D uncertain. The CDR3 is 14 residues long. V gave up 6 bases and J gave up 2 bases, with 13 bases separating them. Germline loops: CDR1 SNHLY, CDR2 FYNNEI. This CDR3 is CASRPPGGNYGYTF. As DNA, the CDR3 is TGTGCCAGCAGACCCCCGGGCGGAAACTATGGCTACACCTTC.

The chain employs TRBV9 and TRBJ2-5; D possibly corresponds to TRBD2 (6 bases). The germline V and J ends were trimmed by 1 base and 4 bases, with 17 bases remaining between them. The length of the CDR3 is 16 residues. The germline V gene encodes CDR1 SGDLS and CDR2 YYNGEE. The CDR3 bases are TGTGCCAGCAGCGTAACCGGGACTTCACTCCGAGAGACCCAGTACTTC. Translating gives CASSVTGTSLRETQYF. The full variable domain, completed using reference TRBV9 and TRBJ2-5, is DSGVTQTPKHLITATGQRVTLRCSPRSGDLSVYWYQQSLDQGLQFLIQYYNGEERAKGNILERFSAQQFPDLHSELNLSSLELGDSALYFCASSVTGTSLRETQYFGPGTRLLVL.

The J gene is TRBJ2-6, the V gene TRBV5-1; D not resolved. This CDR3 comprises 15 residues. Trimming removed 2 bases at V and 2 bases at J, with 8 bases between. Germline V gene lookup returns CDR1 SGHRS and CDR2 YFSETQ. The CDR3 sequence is CASSLWEAGANVLTF. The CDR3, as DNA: TGCGCCAGCAGCTTATGGGAAGCTGGGGCCAACGTCCTGACTTTC.

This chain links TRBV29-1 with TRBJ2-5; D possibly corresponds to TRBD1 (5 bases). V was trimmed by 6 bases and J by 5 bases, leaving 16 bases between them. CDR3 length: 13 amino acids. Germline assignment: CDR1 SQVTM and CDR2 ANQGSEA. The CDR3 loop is CSVRALTRETQYF. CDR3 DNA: TGCAGCGTCAGGGCTTTGACCCGGGAGACCCAGTACTTC.

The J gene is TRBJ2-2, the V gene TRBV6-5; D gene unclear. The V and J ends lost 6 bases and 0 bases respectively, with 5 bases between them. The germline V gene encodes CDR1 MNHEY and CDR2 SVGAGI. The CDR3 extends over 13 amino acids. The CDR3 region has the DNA TGTGCCAGCAGAATAACGAACACCGGGGAGCTGTTTTTT. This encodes CASRITNTGELFF.

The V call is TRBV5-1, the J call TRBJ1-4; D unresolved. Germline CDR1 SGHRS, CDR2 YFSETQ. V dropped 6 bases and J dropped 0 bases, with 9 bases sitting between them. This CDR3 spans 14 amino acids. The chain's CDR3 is CASKEQSTNEKLFF. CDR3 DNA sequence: TGCGCCAGCAAAGAACAGTCAACTAATGAAAAACTGTTTTTT.

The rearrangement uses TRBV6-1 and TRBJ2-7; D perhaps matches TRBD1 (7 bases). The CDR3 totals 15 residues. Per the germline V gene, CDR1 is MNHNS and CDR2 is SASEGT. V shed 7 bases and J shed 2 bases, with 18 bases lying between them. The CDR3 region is CASKGGIGQAYEQYF. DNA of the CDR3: TGTGCCAGCAAGGGAGGTATCGGACAGGCCTACGAGCAGTACTTC.

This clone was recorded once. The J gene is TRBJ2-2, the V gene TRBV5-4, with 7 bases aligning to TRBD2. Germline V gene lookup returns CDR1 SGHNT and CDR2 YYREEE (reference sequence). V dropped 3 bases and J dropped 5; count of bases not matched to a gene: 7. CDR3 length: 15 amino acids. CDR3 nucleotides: TGTGCCAGCAGCTCTGGGCGGACTAGGACCGGGGAGCTGTTTTTT. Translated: CASSSGRTRTGELFF.

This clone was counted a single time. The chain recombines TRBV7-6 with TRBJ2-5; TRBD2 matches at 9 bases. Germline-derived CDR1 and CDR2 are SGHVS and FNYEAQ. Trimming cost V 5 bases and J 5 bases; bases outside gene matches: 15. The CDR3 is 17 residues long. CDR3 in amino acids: CASSRIFSGSAAETQYF. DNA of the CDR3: TGTGCCAGCAGCCGAATATTTAGCGGGAGTGCGGCGGAGACCCAGTACTTC. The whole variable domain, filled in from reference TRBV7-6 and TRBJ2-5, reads GAGVSQSPRYKVTKRGQDVALRCDPISGHVSLYWYRQALGQGPEFLTYFNYEAQQDKSGLPNDRFSAERPEGSISTLTIQRTEQRDSAMYRCASSRIFSGSAAETQYFGPGTRLLVL.